A selection of T cell receptor beta chains follows, all from one sample in a study of T cell changes during pregnancy in multiple sclerosis. Produced via immunoSEQ multiplex PCR; TCRdb's table is partial and in-frame only. The sample has 35,000 or so clones, around 90% seen once. The material was CD4+ T cells from peripheral blood mononuclear cells, obtained after pregnancy. The receptors shown here come from a female donor in good health, enrolled as a control in a pregnancy study. Each CDR3 is given without its conserved first and last residue. The D gene is left open where the match is weak.

D gene,V gene,CDR3 protein
NA,TRBV21-1,ASSTGTDYNEQF
TRBD2,TRBV15,ATSRGVSGRSYNEQF
TRBD2,TRBV19,ASATSGGWGGELF
TRBD1,TRBV18,ASSPGQGFGQETQY
TRBD1,TRBV7-2,ASSLLPGQVSYEQY
TRBD2,TRBV7-6,ASSGPGLAADTQY
TRBD1,TRBV19,ASSMGSPDRGRTGELF
TRBD2,TRBV11-3,ASSLGRGANQETQY
NA,TRBV7-3,ASSPNLRTSTDTQY
TRBD1,TRBV29-1,SVRTGEAF
TRBD2,TRBV10-1,ASSESLLAENTGELF
TRBD2,TRBV5-1,ASRGLAGGAGELF
NA,TRBV6-5,ASRKQGGSYEQY
TRBD2,TRBV4-2,ASSRRTSGGDNEQF
NA,TRBV7-3,ASSQQGANSPLH
TRBD1,TRBV6-1,ASSGTGGGGLGEPQH
TRBD2,TRBV15,ATSRVAGADPDTQY
NA,TRBV2,ATTTTLVYGYT
NA,TRBV6-5,ASMRLAQYEQY
TRBD2,TRBV5-4,ASSPISSGSNTGELF
NA,TRBV7-2,ASSLVPGFTEAF
TRBD2,TRBV5-1,ASSSLAGYQETQY
TRBD2,TRBV9,ASSVGWEGYNEQF
TRBD1,TRBV6-6,ASSTRTGGNEQF
NA,TRBV18,ASSPLAGSYEQY
NA,TRBV4-2,ASSQGRSGSYNEQF